This section outlines one T cell receptor beta chain sequence together with its context. A read error may explain this, as a much larger clone is one base away. Alongside a J-beta primer mix, a sample-barcoded 5' primer served in a second PCR lasting about 7 to 12 cycles. MiXCR, run by TCRdb on the 5' RACE reads, gives a single entry per CDR3 protein. The sample has about 730,000 distinct CDR3 sequences, approximately 39% seen once. This record comes from a study of blood T cells in healthy people across ages. Germline CDR1 and CDR2: LGHNA and YNFKEQ. The CDR3 contains 17 residues. The sequence came from a woman in her fifties or sixties in good health. Sequencing was done on a sample of blood. V is TRBV4-2 and J is TRBJ2-3; 8 bases align to TRBD1. CDR3: CASSPPRQGTSSDTRYF. Here the CDR3 DNA reads TGTGCCAGCAGCCCACCCCGACAGGGGACATCTAGTGATACGCGGTATTTT.